One sample yielded the 25 T cell receptor beta chains listed below, sequenced in a study of a mutant IDH1 vaccine in newly diagnosed glioma. TCRdb's copy holds only in-frame clones and misses some; the assay was immunoSEQ multiplex PCR. The sample contains 40,000 to 45,000 clones, less than 85% of which appear only once. The time point is: week 47, end of study. What each vaccine dose contained was 300 ug of mutant IDH1 20-mer peptide, accompanied by topical imiquimod. Their antigens remain unidentified. This material consisted of PBMCs, taken from a glioma patient whose treatment included an IDH1 peptide vaccine. These receptors were taken from a man between 18 and 35 years old with glioma. Some clones in this sample may be carry-over from other donors' samples.

This chain joins TRBV7-9 and TRBJ2-7; TRBD2 matches at 10 bases. V gave up 4 bases and J gave up 3 bases; unmatched junction bases: 3. Germline CDR1 SEHNR, CDR2 FQNEAQ (reference sequence). The CDR3 contains 14 residues. The CDR3 DNA reads as TGTGCCAGCAGCTCTAGCGGGAGAGGCTACGAGCAGTACTTC. Translation gives CASSSSGRGYEQYF.

J is TRBJ2-3 and V is TRBV30; 7 bases map to TRBD2. Per the germline V gene, CDR1 is GTSNPN and CDR2 is SVGIG (reference sequence). With V trimmed by 0 bases and J by 2 bases, 14 bases remained unmatched. There are 18 residues in the CDR3. Written as DNA, the CDR3 is TGTGCCTGGAGTGTACGCCTAGGGGACTACCTACCCACAGATACGCAGTATTTT. Its translation: CAWSVRLGDYLPTDTQYF. The full variable domain, its missing parts supplied by reference TRBV30 and TRBJ2-3, is SQTIHQWPATLVQPVGSPLSLECTVEGTSNPNLYWYRQAAGRGLQLLFYSVGIGQISSEVPQNLSASRPQDRQFILSSKKLLLSDSGFYLCAWSVRLGDYLPTDTQYFGPGTRLTVL.

The chain recombines TRBV7-6 with TRBJ1-1; D is uncertain. CDR1 SGHVS and CDR2 FNYEAQ come from the germline V gene. The length of the CDR3 is 13 residues. Deletions cut 5 bases from V and 1 base from J, with 8 bases between. CDR3 nucleotide sequence: TGTGCCAGCAGCGTCGTGTCGAACACTGAAGCTTTCTTT. Its protein is CASSVVSNTEAFF.

This chain connects TRBV9 to TRBJ2-7; the D gene is possibly TRBD1 (5 bases). Per the germline V gene, CDR1 is SGDLS and CDR2 is YYNGEE. This CDR3 contains 13 residues. Deletions cut 4 bases from V and 8 bases from J, with 16 bases between. CDR3 coding DNA: TGTGCCAGCAGCCAACTTAATACAGGCCAGCAGTACTTC. Translation gives CASSQLNTGQQYF.

The chain combines TRBV7-9 with TRBJ2-3; 7 bases are a match to TRBD1. J was trimmed by 3 bases and V by 5 bases; bases with no gene match: 14. The CDR3 consists of 17 residues. Germline loops: CDR1 SEHNR, CDR2 FQNEAQ (reference sequence). The CDR3: CASSPWTGPGGTDTQYF. CDR3 DNA sequence: TGTGCCAGCAGCCCCTGGACAGGCCCGGGCGGTACAGATACGCAGTATTTT.

This clone occurred once. The V call is TRBV30, the J call TRBJ2-1; 9 bases match TRBD2. The V gene's germline CDR1 is GTSNPN and CDR2 SVGIG (reference sequence). Losses at the gene ends were 2 bases for V and 2 bases for J; bases not matched to a gene: 4. This CDR3 is built from 15 residues. The CDR3 DNA reads TGTGCCTGGAGTCCACTAGCGGGCCCCTACAATGAGCAGTTCTTC. Encoded protein: CAWSPLAGPYNEQFF.

The chain links TRBV30 to TRBJ1-1, with D unresolved. The CDR3 loop spans 14 amino acids. Germline values: CDR1 GTSNPN, CDR2 SVGIG (reference sequence). V was trimmed by 5 bases and J by 6 bases, leaving 19 bases between them. CDR3 loop: CAWGLTTMRAEAFF. The CDR3 nucleotides are TGTGCCTGGGGATTAACCACTATGAGAGCTGAAGCTTTCTTT.

V gene TRBV30 combines with J gene TRBJ1-1, with a tentative D call TRBD1 (5 bases). Germline loops: CDR1 GTSNPN, CDR2 SVGIG (reference sequence). CDR3 length: 14 amino acids. Trimming cost V 0 bases and J 5 bases, with 13 bases left between them. Here the CDR3 reads CAWSVGRERTEAFF. The CDR3 DNA reads TGTGCCTGGAGTGTGGGCAGGGAACGGACTGAAGCTTTCTTT. Full variable domain (outside the CDR3, taken from reference TRBV30 and TRBJ1-1): SQTIHQWPATLVQPVGSPLSLECTVEGTSNPNLYWYRQAAGRGLQLLFYSVGIGQISSEVPQNLSASRPQDRQFILSSKKLLLSDSGFYLCAWSVGRERTEAFFGQGTRLTVV.

J is TRBJ1-4 and V is TRBV13, with D possibly being TRBD1 (6 bases). The CDR3 extends over 14 amino acids. Germline-derived CDR1 and CDR2 are PRHDT and FYEKMQ (reference sequence). Trimming stripped 5 bases from V and 8 bases from J, with 15 bases between. The CDR3 DNA follows: TGTGCCAGCAGCCAAACCGGGACACGAGAAAAACTGTTTTTT. Amino acids: CASSQTGTREKLFF.

This clone was seen only once. The gene calls are TRBV19 and TRBJ2-5; 11 bases line up with TRBD1. CDR3 size: 13 residues. V lost 8 bases to trimming and J lost 5 bases; unmatched junction nucleotides: 4. Germline CDR1 is LNHDA and CDR2 is SQIVND (reference sequence). CDR3 coding DNA: TGTGCCAGTGGGGGACAGGGGGGGGAGACCCAGTACTTC. Translated: CASGGQGGETQYF.

This clone has more than one count but fewer than ten. The gene calls are TRBV30 and TRBJ1-1; D is unclear. Trimming left V 5 bases short and J 2 bases short, with 6 bases between. Per the germline V gene, CDR1 is GTSNPN and CDR2 is SVGIG (reference sequence). This CDR3 has 11 residues. CDR3 residues: CAWEGNTEAFF. The CDR3, as DNA: TGTGCCTGGGAAGGAAACACTGAAGCTTTCTTT.

This rearrangement joins TRBV11-1 to TRBJ1-4; D gene unclear. CDR1 and CDR2 (germline): SGHAT, FQDESV (reference sequence). CDR3 length equals 11 residues. Trimming removed 5 bases at V and 5 bases at J, with 3 bases between. CDR3 nucleotides: TGTGCCAGCAGCCACAATGAAAAACTGTTTTTT. It encodes CASSHNEKLFF.

V usage is TRBV2 and J usage is TRBJ1-1, with 10 bases lining up with TRBD1. This CDR3 has 15 amino acids. Per the germline V gene, CDR1 is SNHLY and CDR2 is FYNNEI. J gave up 5 bases and V 8 bases, and 11 bases lay outside the gene matches. This CDR3 reads CASGTFDRGRTEAFF. The CDR3 coding sequence is TGTGCCAGCGGCACTTTTGACAGGGGGCGAACTGAAGCTTTCTTT.

The chain combines TRBV5-1 with TRBJ2-5; TRBD2 matches 13 bases. Germline CDR1 and CDR2: SGHRS and YFSETQ. The V gene end was trimmed by 4 bases and the J gene end by 5 bases; junction bases not matched to a gene: 5. The CDR3 runs 15 residues. The DNA for the CDR3 is TGCGCCAGCAGCCGGACTAGCGGGAGTGGGGAGACCCAGTACTTC. Translation: CASSRTSGSGETQYF.

The V gene is TRBV25-1, the J gene TRBJ2-6; TRBD1 agrees at 7 bases. This CDR3 contains 17 residues. Looked up from germline, CDR1 is MGHDK and CDR2 is SYGVNS. Trimming took 1 base from V and 4 from J; bases not matched to a gene: 7. CDR3 amino acids: CASSEWSWGQGANVLTF. CDR3 sequence (DNA): TGTGCCAGCAGTGAATGGTCGTGGGGACAGGGGGCCAACGTCCTGACTTTC. Together with reference TRBV25-1 and TRBJ2-6, the CDR3 gives the full variable domain: EADIYQTPRYLVIGTGKKITLECSQTMGHDKMYWYQQDPGMELHLIHYSYGVNSTEKGDLSSESTVSRIRTEHFPLTLESARPSHTSQYLCASSEWSWGQGANVLTFGAGSRLTVL.

This clone was detected only a few times. The genes are TRBV7-9 and TRBJ1-2; D is unclear. The CDR3 is 13 residues long. Between the trimmed V and J ends, which lost 6 bases and 6 bases, there was a span of 14 bases. Germline CDR1 and CDR2: SEHNR and FQNEAQ (reference sequence). The CDR3 DNA sequence: TGTGCCAGCAGTCAAGGTTCCCTAGATGGCTACACCTTC. This sequence encodes CASSQGSLDGYTF.

This chain uses TRBV5-6 with TRBJ1-1; D is perhaps TRBD1 (6 bases). The germline V and J ends were trimmed by 1 base and 1 base, with 14 bases remaining between them. This CDR3 is built from 16 residues. Germline assignment: CDR1 SGHDT and CDR2 YYEEEE. The CDR3 here is CASSLRSPRGNTEAFF. The CDR3 nucleotides read TGTGCCAGCAGCTTGCGCTCTCCCAGGGGGAACACTGAAGCTTTCTTT.

The chain combines TRBV7-3 with TRBJ2-1; 10 positions agree with TRBD1. This CDR3 is 15 amino acids long. Germline V gives CDR1 SGHTA, CDR2 FQGTGA. V trimming: 5 bases; J trimming: 4 bases; junction bases outside the gene matches: 5. CDR3 coding DNA: TGTGCCAGCAGCCGGGACAGGGGCCTTTACAATGAGCAGTTCTTC. As protein: CASSRDRGLYNEQFF.

The chain recombines TRBV7-2 with TRBJ2-7; D is perhaps TRBD1 (6 bases). The CDR3 is 13 amino acids. Germline-derived CDR1 and CDR2 are SGHTA and FQGNSA. The V and J ends lost 1 base and 6 bases respectively, with 10 bases between them. CDR3 loop: CASSLGQVREQYF. The CDR3 DNA sequence: TGTGCCAGCAGCTTAGGACAGGTACGCGAGCAGTACTTC.

The V gene is TRBV5-1, the J gene TRBJ2-3; 8 bases map to TRBD1. V was clipped by 4 bases and J by 5 bases; unmatched bases: 6. The CDR3 spans 14 residues. Germline values: CDR1 SGHRS, CDR2 YFSETQ. The CDR3: CASSSGQGGDTQYF. In DNA, the CDR3 is TGCGCCAGCAGCAGCGGACAGGGCGGAGATACGCAGTATTTT.

V usage is TRBV7-9 and J usage is TRBJ1-1; a possible D gene is TRBD1 (6 bases). The CDR3 spans 16 residues. Germline CDR1 SEHNR, CDR2 FQNEAQ (reference sequence). The V end was cut by 5 bases, the J end by 5 bases, with 21 bases between. The CDR3 loop reads CASSPGGQGVKTEAFF. CDR3 nucleotides: TGTGCCAGCAGCCCCGGGGGGCAGGGCGTAAAAACTGAAGCTTTCTTT.

This sequence joins TRBV9 and TRBJ2-1; 8 nucleotides align to TRBD1. CDR1 is SGDLS, CDR2 YYNGEE, per germline. V dropped 6 bases and J dropped 6; count of bases not matched to a gene: 8. The CDR3 has 14 amino acids. This CDR3 reads CASTGGQPSNEQFF. CDR3 coding DNA: TGTGCCAGCACAGGGGGCCAGCCTTCCAATGAGCAGTTCTTC.

The rearrangement joins TRBV4-3 to TRBJ1-2; D remains ambiguous. The CDR3 runs 15 residues. V was cut by 0 bases and J by 4 bases, with 12 bases left in between. CDR1 LGHNA and CDR2 YSLEER come from the germline V gene. The CDR3 DNA is TGCGCCAGCAGCCAAGAACCAGAACCCTCCTATGGCTACACCTTC. This sequence encodes CASSQEPEPSYGYTF.

The V gene is TRBV11-2, the J gene TRBJ1-4; D perhaps matches TRBD1 (5 bases). Trimming took off 5 bases at V and 11 bases at J, with 18 bases between the two ends. CDR3 size: 14 residues. Germline lookup yields CDR1 SGHAT and CDR2 FQNNGV. The CDR3 DNA is TGTGCCAGCAGCCGCGGGGGGAGGTCGGAGAAACTGTTTTTT. It specifies CASSRGGRSEKLFF.

This clone was observed a handful of times. The rearrangement uses TRBV28 and TRBJ1-1; 9 bases match TRBD1. The germline gives CDR1 MDHEN, CDR2 SYDVKM. Trimming removed 6 bases from V and 5 bases from J; junction bases left unmatched: 10. The CDR3 contains 15 residues. The CDR3 nucleotides are TGTGCCAGCAGCCCCGGCGGACAGGGGAAGACTGAAGCTTTCTTT. It translates to CASSPGGQGKTEAFF.